Presented here are 30 T cell receptor beta chains from one specimen sequenced in a study of blood T cell repertoires in COVID-19 (dated by TCRdb to 2020 to 2021). The library relied on the immunoSEQ multiplex PCR assay. The clones in this table, taken by TCRdb from immuneACCESS, are in-frame only. Not every clone is retained; where verified, under half of the shortfall comes from an unresolved V gene, and the cause of the rest is unknown. The sample table shows about 51,000 clones, and about 82% are seen once. Less than 4.5% of the sample is in the top ten clones. Sequenced sample: peripheral blood. The receptors were sampled from an elderly man with active COVID-19.

V is TRBV11-3 and J is TRBJ2-3, with 7 bases lining up with TRBD2. CDR3 length equals 19 residues. Germline CDR1 SGHNT, CDR2 YENEEA. Trimming removed 1 base from V and 8 bases from J; junction bases left unmatched: 21. CDR3 sequence reads: CASSLGGRAIGRRSSTQYF. For the CDR3, the DNA is TGTGCCAGCAGCTTAGGGGGGAGGGCTATCGGGAGACGGAGTAGTACGCAGTATTTT. Complete variable domain (other parts from reference TRBV11-3 and TRBJ2-3): EAGVVQSPRYKIIEKKQPVAFWCNPISGHNTLYWYLQNLGQGPELLIRYENEEAVDDSQLPKDRFSAERLKGVDSTLKIQPAELGDSAVYLCASSLGGRAIGRRSSTQYFGPGTRLTVL.

This clone has more than one count but fewer than ten. V gene TRBV5-1 combines with J gene TRBJ2-7, with 11 bases fitting TRBD1. Unmatched junction bases numbered 8, after V lost 0 bases and J lost 6 bases. The CDR3 extends over 16 amino acids. Germline CDR1 reads SGHRS; CDR2 reads YFSETQ. For the CDR3, the DNA is TGCGCCAGCAGCTTGGACGGACAGGGGGCCTTATCCGAGCAGTACTTC. This encodes CASSLDGQGALSEQYF.

This chain joins TRBV28 and TRBJ2-7; 7 positions agree with TRBD2. Trimming took 4 bases from V and 4 from J; bases not matched to a gene: 4. The CDR3 runs to 13 residues. Germline V lookup: CDR1 MDHEN, CDR2 SYDVKM. Written as DNA, the CDR3 is TGTGCCAGCAGTTCAGCCGGGAGGTACGAGCAGTACTTC. Its protein is CASSSAGRYEQYF.

The chain uses TRBV9 and TRBJ2-5, with D maybe TRBD1 (6 bases). CDR3 length: 15 residues. CDR1 is SGDLS, CDR2 YYNGEE, per germline. Trimming removed 3 bases at V and 4 bases at J, with 16 bases between. For the CDR3, the DNA is TGTGCCAGCAGCGAGACAGGTGCAGTATCAGAGACCCAGTACTTC. The encoded protein is CASSETGAVSETQYF.

This chain uses TRBV27 with TRBJ1-5; D not resolved. V lost 4 bases and J lost 2, with 6 bases in between. CDR1 and CDR2 (germline): MNHEY, SMNVEV (reference sequence). The CDR3 consists of 13 residues. DNA of the CDR3: TGTGCCAGCAGTTCCCGAGGCAATCAGCCCCAGCATTTT. It is translated as CASSSRGNQPQHF.

The chain uses TRBV28 and TRBJ1-1, with 10 positions matching TRBD1. J gave up 10 bases and V 4 bases, and 6 bases lay outside the gene matches. CDR1 is MDHEN and CDR2 is SYDVKM in the germline V gene. The CDR3 is 13 residues long. For the CDR3, the DNA is TGTGCCAGCAGTTCCTTGGACAGGGGGGGAGCTTTCTTT. Its protein product is CASSSLDRGGAFF. The full variable domain, completed using reference TRBV28 and TRBJ1-1, is DVKVTQSSRYLVKRTGEKVFLECVQDMDHENMFWYRQDPGLGLRLIYFSYDVKMKEKGDIPEGYSVSREKKERFSLILESASTNQTSMYLCASSSLDRGGAFFGQGTRLTVV.

The genes are TRBV5-1 and TRBJ2-2; 8 bases are shared with TRBD2. Trimming took 7 bases from V and 1 from J; bases not matched to a gene: 6. Germline lookup yields CDR1 SGHRS and CDR2 YFSETQ. The CDR3 loop spans 15 amino acids. The chain's CDR3 is CASFPSGRNTGELFF. CDR3 DNA: TGCGCCAGCTTTCCTAGCGGGCGGAACACCGGGGAGCTGTTTTTT.

This chain connects TRBV5-5 to TRBJ1-1, with 7 bases lining up with TRBD1. Germline V gene data show CDR1 as SGHKS and CDR2 as YYEKEE (reference sequence). V lost 4 bases to trimming and J lost 4 bases; unmatched junction nucleotides: 7. CDR3 length equals 14 residues. DNA for the CDR3: TGTGCCAGCAGCAACAGGGGTGATTTCACTGAAGCTTTCTTT. Translating gives CASSNRGDFTEAFF.

The CDR3 DNA reads as TGTGCCAGCAGTTTAGGCGGGAGAGACGAGCAGTACTTC. It encodes CASSLGGRDEQYF. The chain uses TRBV12-3 or TRBV12-4 and TRBJ2-7, with TRBD2 matching 7 bases. Germline trimming cut 1 base from V and 5 bases from J; bases unmatched to any gene: 2. CDR3 size: 13 residues.

This clone has only one observation. The V and J genes are TRBV2 and TRBJ2-3; the D gene is possibly TRBD2 (5 bases). The V end was cut by 7 bases, the J end by 0 bases, with 14 bases between. This CDR3 spans 15 amino acids. Germline V gene data show CDR1 as SNHLY and CDR2 as FYNNEI. CDR3 DNA sequence: TGTGCCAGCACCTCCCGGGGTGCTAGCACAGATACGCAGTATTTT. This sequence encodes CASTSRGASTDTQYF.

The chain recombines TRBV10-3 with TRBJ1-1, with D tentatively TRBD1 (5 bases). From germline, CDR1 is ENHRY and CDR2 SYGVKD. Trimming removed 3 bases at V and 3 bases at J, with 5 bases between. The CDR3 contains 12 residues. DNA for the CDR3: TGTGCCATCAGTGACAGGGACACTGAAGCTTTCTTT. It codes for CAISDRDTEAFF.

This chain uses TRBV6-5 with TRBJ1-6, with 8 bases fitting TRBD1. The trim removed 5 bases at V and 14 bases at J, leaving 8 bases unmatched. Per the germline V gene, CDR1 is MNHEY and CDR2 is SVGAGI. The length of the CDR3 is 13 residues. Written as DNA, the CDR3 is TGTGCCAGCAGTACAAGGACAGGGCAAACCCTCCACTTT. This translates into CASSTRTGQTLHF.

The V call is TRBV9, the J call TRBJ1-2; 7 bases align to TRBD1. This CDR3 contains 12 residues. The junction had 4 bases not matched to a gene; V was cut back by 3 bases and J by 8 bases. Germline V gene lookup returns CDR1 SGDLS and CDR2 YYNGEE. Here the CDR3 reads CASSEQGSGYTF. DNA of the CDR3: TGTGCCAGCAGCGAACAGGGGAGCGGCTACACCTTC.

This chain uses TRBV19 with TRBJ2-1; 7 bases match TRBD2. V trimming: 3 bases; J trimming: 8 bases; junction bases outside the gene matches: 7. The CDR3 consists of 14 residues. CDR1 is LNHDA and CDR2 is SQIVND in the germline V gene (reference sequence). The CDR3 DNA reads TGTGCCAGTAGTATCTTTCGGGCGGGAGATGAGCAGTTCTTC. This translates into CASSIFRAGDEQFF. Looking up the rest from reference TRBV19 and TRBJ2-1 gives the full variable domain: DGGITQSPKYLFRKEGQNVTLSCEQNLNHDAMYWYRQDPGQGLRLIYYSQIVNDFQKGDIAEGYSVSREKKESFPLTVTSAQKNPTAFYLCASSIFRAGDEQFFGPGTRLTVL.

This chain joins TRBV6-2 or TRBV6-3 and TRBJ2-7, with D unclear. In germline, CDR1 is MNHEY, CDR2 SVGEGT. The CDR3 extends over 13 amino acids. V gave up 4 bases and J gave up 2 bases, with 9 bases separating them. CDR3 residues: CASSFGMTYEQYF. The CDR3 bases are TGTGCCAGCAGTTTTGGCATGACCTACGAGCAGTACTTC.

This sequence joins TRBV24-1 and TRBJ2-5; 9 bases are a match to TRBD2. Per the germline V gene, CDR1 is KGHDR and CDR2 is SFDVKD. V lost 4 bases, J lost 5 bases, and 4 bases stayed unmatched. The CDR3 consists of 14 residues. CDR3 residues: CATSEPGTSETQYF. The CDR3 DNA follows: TGTGCCACCAGTGAGCCCGGGACTAGCGAGACCCAGTACTTC.

This chain uses TRBV7-2 with TRBJ1-2; 7 nucleotides agree with TRBD1. V lost 2 bases to trimming and J lost 6 bases; unmatched junction nucleotides: 15. CDR1 is SGHTA, CDR2 FQGNSA, per germline. The CDR3 length is 17 residues. The CDR3 sequence is CASSLWTGWDGLDGYTF. CDR3 nucleotides: TGTGCCAGCAGCTTATGGACAGGTTGGGACGGTTTGGATGGCTACACCTTC.

The J gene is TRBJ1-1, the V gene TRBV18, with TRBD1 identical over 10 bases. V lost 3 bases, J lost 10 bases, and 8 bases stayed unmatched. This CDR3 has 14 amino acids. Germline V CDR1 and CDR2: KGHSH, LQKENI. CDR3: CASSPPGQGRAAFF. DNA of the CDR3: TGTGCCAGCTCACCTCCGGGACAGGGGAGGGCAGCTTTCTTT.

The chain couples TRBV5-1 to TRBJ1-2, with D perhaps matching TRBD1 (5 bases). V lost 3 bases, J lost 4 bases, and 16 bases lay in between. The CDR3 covers 15 residues. Germline V lookup: CDR1 SGHRS, CDR2 YFSETQ. The CDR3 DNA follows: TGCGCCAGCAGCTCCCAGTCCACAGGTACCTATGGCTACACCTTC. Translating gives CASSSQSTGTYGYTF.

CDR3 nucleotide sequence: TGTGCCAGTAGCAACCAGGGAGGCGGTCAGCCCCAGCATTTT. Protein sequence: CASSNQGGGQPQHF. This sequence joins TRBV19 and TRBJ1-5; TRBD1 might be the D (5 bases). The length of the CDR3 is 14 residues. The V gene's germline CDR1 is LNHDA and CDR2 SQIVND (reference sequence). V was shortened by 6 bases and J by 6 bases, with 15 bases between the two germline ends.

V gene TRBV19 combines with J gene TRBJ2-1, with D possibly being TRBD2 (6 bases). Trimming cost V 0 bases and J 4 bases, with 16 bases left between them. The CDR3 is made up of 17 amino acids. Germline values: CDR1 LNHDA, CDR2 SQIVND (reference sequence). The CDR3 DNA reads as TGTGCCAGTAGTATAGATATCGGGAGTAAATCTTACAATGAGCAGTTCTTC. This codes for CASSIDIGSKSYNEQFF.

This clone showed up just once. The J gene is TRBJ1-1, the V gene TRBV30; D unclear. V was pared by 0 bases and J by 1 base, with 12 bases between. The CDR3 is made up of 15 amino acids. CDR1 is GTSNPN and CDR2 is SVGIG in the germline V gene (reference sequence). The CDR3 spells CAWSVRSLSNTEAFF. The DNA of the CDR3 is TGTGCCTGGAGTGTAAGGAGTTTATCGAACACTGAAGCTTTCTTT.

This chain links TRBV6-5 with TRBJ2-7, with D uncertain. With 5 bases removed from V and 2 bases from J, the gap between germline ends came to 16 bases. Germline CDR1 is MNHEY and CDR2 is SVGAGI. The CDR3 spans 15 residues. CDR3 sequence reads: CASSTTTGEPYEQYF. CDR3 DNA sequence: TGTGCCAGCAGTACCACGACTGGAGAACCCTACGAGCAGTACTTC.

This clone was picked up a small number of times. This chain connects TRBV2 to TRBJ1-4; 9 bases agree with TRBD1. This CDR3 comprises 13 residues. Germline V gene lookup returns CDR1 SNHLY and CDR2 FYNNEI. V gave up 6 bases and J gave up 7 bases; unmatched junction bases: 3. CDR3 bases: TGTGCCAGCAGGCCGACAGGGGGTGAAAAACTGTTTTTT. This codes for CASRPTGGEKLFF. Complete variable domain (other parts from reference TRBV2 and TRBJ1-4): EPEVTQTPSHQVTQMGQEVILRCVPISNHLYFYWYRQILGQKVEFLVSFYNNEISEKSEIFDDQFSVERPDGSNFTLKIRSTKLEDSAMYFCASRPTGGEKLFFGSGTQLSVL.

This chain uses TRBV7-9 with TRBJ2-5; D perhaps matches TRBD2 (7 bases). The CDR3 loop spans 13 amino acids. Germline values: CDR1 SEHNR, CDR2 FQNEAQ (reference sequence). Trimming left V 8 bases short and J 2 bases short, with 12 bases between. CDR3 protein: CASRRGQQETQYF. DNA of the CDR3: TGTGCCAGCCGGCGGGGGCAGCAAGAGACCCAGTACTTC.

V gene TRBV9 combines with J gene TRBJ2-6; 9 bases map to TRBD1. The germline V gene has CDR1 SGDLS and CDR2 YYNGEE. The CDR3 length is 17 residues. The junction had 5 bases not matched to a gene; V was cut back by 4 bases and J by 0 bases. Here the CDR3 DNA reads TGTGCCAGCAGCCCCGGACAGGGGAACTCTGGGGCCAACGTCCTGACTTTC. Translating gives CASSPGQGNSGANVLTF.

Here the CDR3 DNA reads TGTGCCAGCAGGGTCCGGGACAGAGCCTCACCCCTCCACTTT. Protein: CASRVRDRASPLHF. This chain connects TRBV2 to TRBJ1-6; 7 bases match TRBD1. Germline V gives CDR1 SNHLY, CDR2 FYNNEI. V was clipped by 6 bases and J by 10 bases; unmatched bases: 9. This CDR3 has 14 residues.

The sample holds one count of this clone. V usage is TRBV9 and J usage is TRBJ2-1; 8 bases agree with TRBD1. The CDR3 loop spans 16 amino acids. CDR1 and CDR2 (germline): SGDLS, YYNGEE. The junction had 12 bases not matched to a gene; V was cut back by 5 bases and J by 5 bases. CDR3: CASSNWGTGRDNEQFF. The CDR3 region has the DNA TGTGCCAGCAGTAATTGGGGGACAGGTAGGGACAATGAGCAGTTCTTC.

This chain links TRBV2 with TRBJ2-1; TRBD2 matches 7 bases. Germline loops: CDR1 SNHLY, CDR2 FYNNEI. The CDR3 loop spans 16 amino acids. Trimming at V came to 6 bases and at J to 5 bases, leaving 13 bases not matched to a gene. The CDR3 spells CASSLASGELHNEQFF. The DNA of the CDR3 is TGTGCCAGCAGCCTGGCGAGCGGGGAGCTACACAATGAGCAGTTCTTC.

This sequence joins TRBV5-6 and TRBJ2-5; the match to TRBD2 covers 11 bases. The length of the CDR3 is 16 residues. Unmatched junction bases numbered 7, after V lost 1 base and J lost 5 bases. Germline values: CDR1 SGHDT, CDR2 YYEEEE. The CDR3 coding sequence is TGTGCCAGCAGCTTGATAGCGGGAGGGCCCGGTGAGACCCAGTACTTC. It encodes CASSLIAGGPGETQYF.